The 14 T cell receptor beta chains in this list originate from one sample, sequenced in a study of blood T cell repertoires in COVID-19 (dated by TCRdb to the early 2020s). The library was prepared using the immunoSEQ multiplex PCR assay. Imported from immuneACCESS, the table was reduced by TCRdb to in-frame sequences with V and J called. These copies leave out some clones; in studies compared against another copy, an unresolved V gene accounts for under half, and the cause of the remainder is not known. Recorded for this sample are roughly 36,000 clones; around 85% of them occurred a single time. The ten largest make up 3.5% to 5% of the sample. Sequenced: peripheral blood. These receptor sequences come from a man in his sixties with acute or convalescent COVID-19.

The J gene is TRBJ2-1, the V gene TRBV27; D might be TRBD1 (5 bases). This CDR3 comprises 13 residues. Germline V lookup: CDR1 MNHEY, CDR2 SMNVEV (reference sequence). Trimming shortened V by 3 bases and J by 3 bases, and 6 bases separated the two germline ends. The CDR3 DNA sequence: TGTGCCAGCAGTTTTGACAGCTACAATGAGCAGTTCTTC. Its protein is CASSFDSYNEQFF.

V gene TRBV3-1 (or the pseudogene TRBV3-2) combines with J gene TRBJ2-2, with D perhaps matching TRBD2 (6 bases). With 3 bases removed from V and 7 bases from J, the gap between germline ends came to 18 bases. Germline values: CDR1 LGHDT, CDR2 YNNKEL (reference sequence). The CDR3 loop spans 16 amino acids. The CDR3 here is CASSHPRTTTGGELFF. CDR3 DNA: TGTGCCAGCAGCCACCCCAGGACTACGACGGGCGGGGAGCTGTTTTTT.

The chain employs TRBV18 and TRBJ2-7; 8 bases fit TRBD2. Germline V gene lookup returns CDR1 KGHSH and CDR2 LQKENI. V lost 2 bases, J lost 5 bases, and 11 bases stayed unmatched. The CDR3 length is 16 residues. For the CDR3, the DNA is TGTGCCAGCTCACCATTGAATAGCGGGGTGAGAAACGAGCAGTACTTC. Its protein is CASSPLNSGVRNEQYF. Supplemented by reference TRBV18 and TRBJ2-7, the full variable domain reads NAGVMQNPRHLVRRRGQEARLRCSPMKGHSHVYWYRQLPEEGLKFMVYLQKENIIDESGMPKERFSAEFPKEGPSILRIQQVVRGDSAAYFCASSPLNSGVRNEQYFGPGTRLTVT.

This chain uses TRBV11-2 with TRBJ1-4, with D tentatively TRBD1 (5 bases). In germline, CDR1 is SGHAT, CDR2 FQNNGV. CDR3 size: 16 residues. V lost 4 bases, J lost 1 base, and 13 bases lay in between. Here the CDR3 DNA reads TGTGCCAGCAGCTACGGGGGGGGTGGAACTAATGAAAAACTGTTTTTT. Translating gives CASSYGGGGTNEKLFF.

The chain couples TRBV10-3 to TRBJ2-7, with D perhaps TRBD1 (6 bases). Trimming shortened V by 1 base and J by 6 bases, and 22 bases separated the two germline ends. Germline CDR1 ENHRY, CDR2 SYGVKD. The CDR3 has 17 amino acids. The CDR3 region has the DNA TGTGCCATCAGTGAGTTCCTCACCCCGTCCGCAGGGGCCGAGCAGTACTTC. Translated, it gives CAISEFLTPSAGAEQYF.

The rearrangement links TRBV28 to TRBJ1-2; a weak D match, TRBD1 (5 bases). Per germline, CDR1 MDHEN and CDR2 SYDVKM. CDR3 length: 13 amino acids. The ends were cut back, 8 bases at V and 5 bases at J, with 15 bases in the middle. The CDR3 loop is CASRPGTSYGYTF. The DNA of the CDR3 is TGTGCCAGCCGCCCAGGGACTTCATATGGCTACACCTTC.

Only a few counts were recorded for this clone. The V gene is TRBV5-1, the J gene TRBJ1-4; the match to TRBD1 covers 7 bases. V was pared by 4 bases and J by 2 bases, with 8 bases of the junction left unmatched. Germline CDR1 and CDR2: SGHRS and YFSETQ. The CDR3 contains 16 residues. CDR3 in amino acids: CASSPAPGQTNEKLFF. The DNA of the CDR3 is TGCGCCAGCAGCCCCGCACCGGGACAGACTAATGAAAAACTGTTTTTT. Full variable domain (outside the CDR3, taken from reference TRBV5-1 and TRBJ1-4): KAGVTQTPRYLIKTRGQQVTLSCSPISGHRSVSWYQQTPGQGLQFLFEYFSETQRNKGNFPGRFSGRQFSNSRSEMNVSTLELGDSALYLCASSPAPGQTNEKLFFGSGTQLSVL.

This clone turned up a few times. The rearrangement uses TRBV5-6 and TRBJ1-2, with TRBD1 identical over 12 bases. This CDR3 is built from 16 residues. Per germline, CDR1 SGHDT and CDR2 YYEEEE. The ends lost 4 bases at V and 6 bases at J; junction bases unmatched: 10. The CDR3 coding sequence is TGTGCCAGCAGCCGAGATGGGACAGGGGGCTGGAATGGCTACACCTTC. Translating it yields CASSRDGTGGWNGYTF.

This clone was counted only a few times. The chain couples TRBV19 to TRBJ1-5; TRBD1 aligns across 7 bases. The CDR3 contains 16 residues. The germline CDR1 and CDR2 sequences are LNHDA and SQIVND (reference sequence). Trimming cost V 10 bases and J 1 base; bases outside gene matches: 13. The CDR3 protein is CATSRGLWNSNQPQHF. The DNA for the CDR3 is TGTGCCACCTCAAGGGGGCTTTGGAACAGCAATCAGCCCCAGCATTTT.

This chain uses TRBV5-4 with TRBJ1-1, with D hard to call. Germline V gene lookup returns CDR1 SGHNT and CDR2 YYREEE (reference sequence). V shed 4 bases and J shed 5 bases, with 15 bases lying between them. The CDR3 is 14 residues long. The CDR3 here is CASSRDQATTEAFF. The CDR3 nucleotides are TGTGCCAGCAGCCGCGATCAGGCGACGACTGAAGCTTTCTTT.

The chain carries TRBV28 and TRBJ2-1; D is unclear. The CDR3 length is 13 residues. Germline V gene data show CDR1 as MDHEN and CDR2 as SYDVKM. V lost 4 bases, J lost 7 bases, and 11 bases lay in between. CDR3 region: CASSSPNRNEQFF. CDR3 coding DNA: TGTGCCAGCAGTTCCCCCAATAGAAATGAGCAGTTCTTC.

The V gene is TRBV7-6, the J gene TRBJ2-3; 7 bases are a match to TRBD1. V was clipped by 0 bases and J by 2 bases; unmatched bases: 5. The germline CDR1 and CDR2 sequences are SGHVS and FNYEAQ. The CDR3 is made up of 16 amino acids. The CDR3 spells CASSLAGGTYTDTQYF. CDR3 DNA: TGTGCCAGCAGCTTAGCAGGGGGCACGTACACAGATACGCAGTATTTT.

V is TRBV6-2 or TRBV6-3 and J is TRBJ2-2; 8 positions agree with TRBD2. This CDR3 contains 17 residues. Germline loops: CDR1 MNHEY, CDR2 SVGEGT. V lost 3 bases to trimming and J lost 4 bases; unmatched junction nucleotides: 10. The CDR3, as DNA: TGTGCCAGCAGTTATCGGGCGGCCGGGGGGGCCACCGGGGAGCTGTTTTTT. Translated, it gives CASSYRAAGGATGELFF.

V usage is TRBV18 and J usage is TRBJ2-3, with D possibly matching TRBD2 (6 bases). Trimming took 2 bases from V and 2 from J, leaving 8 bases between them. Germline assignment: CDR1 KGHSH and CDR2 LQKENI. The CDR3 sequence is 14 residues long. CDR3 in DNA: TGTGCCAGCTCACCAGGGGGGACCACAGATACGCAGTATTTT. Protein sequence: CASSPGGTTDTQYF.